A single sample gave rise to the 8 T cell receptor beta chains below, sequenced in a study of T cell repertoires in cytomegalovirus infection. TCRdb processed the reads anew with MiXCR; each CDR3 protein has one entry. Of approximately 990,000 distinct CDR3 sequences in the sample, 30% to 40% were seen once. These receptors' antigens are unknown. The input for sequencing was cultured CD8+ T cells from PBMCs, taken from culture after CMV antigen stimulation. The receptors stem from a human donor in good health (CMV status not recorded). Some clones in this sample may be carry-over from other donors' samples.

On this clonotype itself: A read error may explain this, as a much larger clone is one base away. The CDR3 DNA reads TGTGCCAGCAGCTTAGGCCGGGCTTACGCCGGGGAGCTGTTTTTT. It codes for CASSLGRAYAGELFF. The chain couples TRBV7-8 to TRBJ2-2, with D uncertain. From germline, CDR1 is SGHVS and CDR2 FQNEAQ. Trimming shortened V by 1 base and J by 6 bases, and 12 bases separated the two germline ends. The CDR3 loop spans 15 amino acids.

This clonotype was seen many times. This chain connects TRBV7-6 to TRBJ1-4, with 7 nucleotides matching TRBD1. V shed 4 bases and J 0 bases; nucleotides not matched to a gene: 11. Germline V gene data show CDR1 as SGHVS and CDR2 as FNYEAQ. This CDR3 contains 18 residues. In DNA form, the CDR3 reads TGTGCCAGCAGCTCCACGGAAGGGACAGATGCAACTAATGAAAAACTGTTTTTT. It translates to CASSSTEGTDATNEKLFF.

The chain uses TRBV27 and TRBJ1-6; 7 bases match TRBD1. Losses at the gene ends were 6 bases for V and 4 bases for J; bases not matched to a gene: 6. The CDR3 has 15 amino acids. Germline CDR1 reads MNHEY; CDR2 reads SMNVEV (reference sequence). The CDR3 reads CASRPGQEYNSPLHF. In DNA, the CDR3 is TGTGCCAGCAGACCCGGACAGGAATATAATTCACCCCTCCACTTT.

The table lists this clonotype with a few counts. This chain uses TRBV4-2 with TRBJ2-5; D tentatively reads TRBD1 or TRBD2 (5 bases each). The CDR3 extends over 18 amino acids. In germline, CDR1 is LGHNA, CDR2 YNFKEQ. Trimming pared 4 bases from V and 1 base from J, leaving 22 bases between. The CDR3 protein is CASSPQGGGRLPQETQYF. CDR3 nucleotides: TGTGCCAGCAGCCCTCAGGGCGGCGGGCGCCTACCCCAAGAGACCCAGTACTTC.

The rearrangement joins TRBV4-1 to TRBJ1-1; the D gene is possibly TRBD1 (5 bases). Germline CDR1 is MGHRA and CDR2 is YSYEKL. V was cut by 0 bases and J by 3 bases, with 14 bases left in between. The CDR3 spans 16 residues. CDR3 coding DNA: TGCGCCAGCAGCCAAGAGGGGGGACTACCCCACACTGAAGCTTTCTTT. This codes for CASSQEGGLPHTEAFF.

This clonotype was observed a few times. The chain uses TRBV18 and TRBJ2-5; D possibly corresponds to TRBD2 (5 bases). In germline, CDR1 is KGHSH, CDR2 LQKENI. V lost 6 bases, J lost 1 base, and 9 bases lay in between. There are 13 residues in the CDR3. The CDR3 region is CASSERLQETQYF. In DNA form, the CDR3 reads TGTGCCAGCTCCGAGCGGCTCCAAGAGACCCAGTACTTC.

This clonotype occurred once. This rearrangement joins TRBV7-9 to TRBJ2-7; D may match TRBD1 or TRBD2 (5 bases each). Germline CDR1 SEHNR, CDR2 FQNEAQ (reference sequence). Trimming took 7 bases from V and 2 from J, leaving 15 bases between them. This CDR3 comprises 14 residues. The CDR3 sequence is CASTDNTGPYEQYF. The CDR3 DNA sequence: TGTGCCAGCACCGATAACACGGGGCCCTACGAGCAGTACTTC.

This clonotype was detected ten times or more. The chain is built from TRBV7-2 and TRBJ2-3; 10 bases are shared with TRBD2. With 1 base clipped from V and 5 bases from J, the junction kept 6 bases outside the gene matches. The germline CDR1 and CDR2 sequences are SGHTA and FQGNSA. The CDR3 is made up of 16 amino acids. The CDR3 is CASSLVQRGGVDTQYF. The CDR3, as DNA: TGTGCCAGCAGCTTAGTACAGCGGGGGGGCGTAGATACGCAGTATTTT.